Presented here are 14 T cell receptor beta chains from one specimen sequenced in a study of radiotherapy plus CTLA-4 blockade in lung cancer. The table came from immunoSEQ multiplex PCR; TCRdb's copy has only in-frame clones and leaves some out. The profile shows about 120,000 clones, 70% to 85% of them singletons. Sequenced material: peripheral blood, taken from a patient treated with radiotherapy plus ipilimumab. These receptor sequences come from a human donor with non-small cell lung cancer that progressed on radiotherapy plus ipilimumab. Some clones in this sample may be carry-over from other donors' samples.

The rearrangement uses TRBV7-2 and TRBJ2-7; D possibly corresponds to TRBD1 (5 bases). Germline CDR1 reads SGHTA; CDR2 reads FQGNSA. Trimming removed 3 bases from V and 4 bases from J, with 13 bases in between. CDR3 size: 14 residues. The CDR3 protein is CASSFLGANYEQYF. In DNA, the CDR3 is TGTGCCAGCAGCTTCTTAGGGGCTAATTACGAGCAGTACTTC. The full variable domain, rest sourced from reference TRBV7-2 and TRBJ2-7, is GAGVSQSPSNKVTEKGKDVELRCDPISGHTALYWYRQSLGQGLEFLIYFQGNSAPDKSGLPSDRFSAERTGGSVSTLTIQRTQQEDSAVYLCASSFLGANYEQYFGPGTRLTVT.

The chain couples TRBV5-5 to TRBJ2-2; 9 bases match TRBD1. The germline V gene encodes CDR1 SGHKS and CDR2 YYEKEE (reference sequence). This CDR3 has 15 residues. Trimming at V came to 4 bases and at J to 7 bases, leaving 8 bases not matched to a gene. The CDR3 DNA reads TGTGCCAGCAGCGGGACGGGACAGGGCGGCGGGGAGCTGTTTTTT. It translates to CASSGTGQGGGELFF.

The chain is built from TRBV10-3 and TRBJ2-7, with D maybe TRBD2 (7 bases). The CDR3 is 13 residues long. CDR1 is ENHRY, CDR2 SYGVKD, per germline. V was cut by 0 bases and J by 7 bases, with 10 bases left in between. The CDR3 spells CAISESGGGEQYF. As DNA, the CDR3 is TGTGCCATCAGTGAGTCGGGAGGGGGTGAGCAGTACTTC.

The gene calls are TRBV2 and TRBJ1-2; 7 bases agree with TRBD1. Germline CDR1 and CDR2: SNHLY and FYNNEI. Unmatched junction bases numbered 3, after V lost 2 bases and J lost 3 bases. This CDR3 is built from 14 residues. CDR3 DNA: TGTGCCAGCAGTGAATCTCAGGGGGACTATGGCTACACCTTC. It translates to CASSESQGDYGYTF.

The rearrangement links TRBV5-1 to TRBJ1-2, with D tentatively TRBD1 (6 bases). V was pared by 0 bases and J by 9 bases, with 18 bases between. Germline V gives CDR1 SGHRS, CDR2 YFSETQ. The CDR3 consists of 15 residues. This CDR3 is CASSLDRTARGRYTF. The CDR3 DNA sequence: TGCGCCAGCAGCTTGGACCGGACAGCCCGAGGGCGCTACACCTTC.

CDR3 residues: CASSSHLSYEQYF. In nucleotides, the CDR3 is TGTGCCAGCAGCTCCCACCTCTCCTACGAGCAGTACTTC. The rearrangement uses TRBV5-6 and TRBJ2-7; no firm D call. The V gene's germline CDR1 is SGHDT and CDR2 YYEEEE. The CDR3 contains 13 residues. V was pared by 3 bases and J by 0 bases, with 7 bases between.

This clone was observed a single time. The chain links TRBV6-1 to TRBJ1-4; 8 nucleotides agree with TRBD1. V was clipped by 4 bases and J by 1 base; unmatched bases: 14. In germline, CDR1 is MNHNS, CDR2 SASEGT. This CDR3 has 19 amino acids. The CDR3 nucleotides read TGTGCCAGCAGTGTTCTCAGGGGGCGAGGGGTTGGAACTAATGAAAAACTGTTTTTT. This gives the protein CASSVLRGRGVGTNEKLFF.

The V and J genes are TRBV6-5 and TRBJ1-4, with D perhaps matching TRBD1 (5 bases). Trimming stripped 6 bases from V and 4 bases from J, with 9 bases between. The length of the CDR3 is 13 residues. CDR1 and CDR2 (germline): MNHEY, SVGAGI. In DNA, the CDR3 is TGTGCCAGCAGGCGACAGCTTAATGAAAAACTGTTTTTT. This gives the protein CASRRQLNEKLFF.

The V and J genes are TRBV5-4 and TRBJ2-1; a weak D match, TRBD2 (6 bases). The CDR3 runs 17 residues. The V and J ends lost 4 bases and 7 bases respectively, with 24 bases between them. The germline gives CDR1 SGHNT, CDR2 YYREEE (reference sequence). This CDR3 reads CASSPSPGVRGVNEQFF. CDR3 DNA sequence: TGTGCCAGCAGCCCATCTCCGGGAGTTCGAGGGGTAAATGAGCAGTTCTTC.

The CDR3 nucleotides read TGCGCCAGCAGCAGTGGCGGGGGCACAGATACGCAGTATTTT. This translates into CASSSGGGTDTQYF. The chain employs TRBV4-3 and TRBJ2-3; perhaps TRBD2 as D (6 bases). The CDR3 loop spans 14 amino acids. Germline CDR1 reads LGHNA; CDR2 reads YSLEER. Trimming cost V 5 bases and J 1 base, with 10 bases left between them.

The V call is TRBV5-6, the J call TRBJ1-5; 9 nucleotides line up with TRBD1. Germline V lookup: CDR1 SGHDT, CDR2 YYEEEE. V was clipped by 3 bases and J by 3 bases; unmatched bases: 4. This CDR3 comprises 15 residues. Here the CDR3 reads CASSSRDRDNQPQHF. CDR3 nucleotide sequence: TGTGCCAGCAGCTCCCGGGACAGGGACAATCAGCCCCAGCATTTT.

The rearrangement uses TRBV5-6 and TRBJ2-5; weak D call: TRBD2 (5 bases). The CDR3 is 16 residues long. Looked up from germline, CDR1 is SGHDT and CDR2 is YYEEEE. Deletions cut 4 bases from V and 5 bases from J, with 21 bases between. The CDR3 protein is CASSADKAGTGETQYF. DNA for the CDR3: TGTGCCAGCAGCGCCGACAAGGCGGGTACCGGGGAGACCCAGTACTTC.

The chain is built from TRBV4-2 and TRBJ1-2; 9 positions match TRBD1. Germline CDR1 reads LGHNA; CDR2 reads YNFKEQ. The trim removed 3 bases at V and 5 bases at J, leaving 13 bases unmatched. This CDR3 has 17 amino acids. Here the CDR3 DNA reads TGTGCCAGCAGCCAGTTCCCGGGACAGGGAGGATATTATGGCTACACCTTC. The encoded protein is CASSQFPGQGGYYGYTF.

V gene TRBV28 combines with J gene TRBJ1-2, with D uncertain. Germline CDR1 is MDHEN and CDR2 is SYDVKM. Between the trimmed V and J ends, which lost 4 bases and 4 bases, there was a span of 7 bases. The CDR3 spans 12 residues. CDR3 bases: TGTGCCAGCAGTTCCCCAGGCTATGGCTACACCTTC. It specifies CASSSPGYGYTF.